The T cell receptor beta chain under discussion was sequenced for a study of T cell repertoires in cytomegalovirus infection (dated by TCRdb to the late 2010s). With regard to the full study: Recently identified HLA-C-restricted CMV epitopes, whose presentation resists viral immunomodulation, were targeted by peptide stimulations together with well-studied HLA-B-restricted epitopes. Because public TCR beta signatures pointed to carriage of CMV infection together with the matching HLA type, the HLA type of each donor mattered for the analysis.

The full study reports these points: The ex vivo response was dominated by HLA-C-restricted CMV-specific TCR beta clonotypes, which also provided the single most frequent clonotype in two of eight donors. In both this cohort and an independent cohort of some 350 donors, the cumulative frequency of public TCR beta family members distinguished carriers of CMV infection plus the relevant HLA type.

CDR3 length: 16 amino acids, cysteine to phenylalanine. Only the CDR3 part of the read is kept: 48 bases, read in frame from the first base. V is clipped by 2 bases and J by 2 bases, and the sequence between their germline boundaries is 17 bases long. The germline V gene (reference sequence) provides CDR1 SGHNT and CDR2 YYREEE. The sample's treatment or condition label is to be understood as: in vitro stimulation with specific CMV peptide epitopes to enrich CMV-specific T cells. These reads were obtained on an Illumina HiSeq 1500. TCRdb trimmed the raw reads at Q25, called clones with MiXCR and kept productive beta chains. Each record represents a unique CDR3 protein, reported with the most common genes and DNA among its rows. In all, the sample holds about 130,000 distinct CDR3 sequences, and about 32% of those were seen once. The ten largest account for 58% of the sample. Of note for this clonotype: The target of this receptor is not known. No base quality values were provided; no much bigger clone lies one nucleotide off.

The receptor chain draws on TRBV5-4 and TRBJ2-7; the D gene could be either TRBD1 or TRBD2, each agreeing at 5 bases. The receptor was isolated from a human donor in good health (CMV status not recorded). Some clones in this sample may be carry-over from other donors' samples. Sequenced material: CD8+ T cells from cultured PBMCs, taken from culture after CMV antigen stimulation. The DNA is TGTGCCAGCAGCTTAGCGGTCGGGCAGGGCGCCTACGAGCAGTACTTC. It is translated as CASSLAVGQGAYEQYF.